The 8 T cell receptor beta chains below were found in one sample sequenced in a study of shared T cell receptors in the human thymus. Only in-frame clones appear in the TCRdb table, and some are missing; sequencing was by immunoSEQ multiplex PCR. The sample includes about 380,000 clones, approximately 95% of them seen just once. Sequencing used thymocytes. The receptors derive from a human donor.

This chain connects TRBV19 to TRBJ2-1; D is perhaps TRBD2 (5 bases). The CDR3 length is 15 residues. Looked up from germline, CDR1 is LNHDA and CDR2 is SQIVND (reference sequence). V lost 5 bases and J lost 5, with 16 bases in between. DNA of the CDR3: TGTGCCAGTAGTCTAGCCCCCCTGCTCCACAATGAGCAGTTCTTC. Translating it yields CASSLAPLLHNEQFF.

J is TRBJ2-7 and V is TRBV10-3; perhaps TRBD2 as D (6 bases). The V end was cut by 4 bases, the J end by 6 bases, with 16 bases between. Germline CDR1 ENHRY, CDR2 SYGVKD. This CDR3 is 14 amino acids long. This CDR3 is CAISGHSEGPEQYF. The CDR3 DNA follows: TGTGCCATCAGTGGTCACTCGGAGGGGCCCGAGCAGTACTTC.

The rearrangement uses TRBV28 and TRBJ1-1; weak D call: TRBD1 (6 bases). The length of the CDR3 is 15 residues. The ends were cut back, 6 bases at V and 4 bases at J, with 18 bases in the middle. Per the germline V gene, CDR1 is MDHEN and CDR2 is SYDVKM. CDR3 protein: CASRQDSPGGTEAFF. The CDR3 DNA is TGTGCCAGCAGACAGGACAGCCCGGGAGGCACTGAAGCTTTCTTT.

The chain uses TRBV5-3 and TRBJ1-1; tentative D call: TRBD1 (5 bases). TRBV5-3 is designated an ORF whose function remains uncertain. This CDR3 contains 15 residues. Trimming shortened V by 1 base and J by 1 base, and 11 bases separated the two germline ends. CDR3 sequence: CARSLFGQGNTEAFF. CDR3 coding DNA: TGTGCCAGAAGCTTGTTCGGCCAGGGGAACACTGAAGCTTTCTTT.

The CDR3 spells CASSEVANSYNEQFF. DNA for the CDR3: TGTGCCAGCAGTGAAGTAGCGAACTCCTACAATGAGCAGTTCTTC. V and J are TRBV6-1 and TRBJ2-1; D perhaps matches TRBD2 (5 bases). V dropped 1 base and J dropped 0 bases, with 7 bases sitting between them. The germline V gene encodes CDR1 MNHNS and CDR2 SASEGT. This CDR3 has 15 amino acids.

This CDR3 reads CASSPDRGDTEAFF. CDR3 nucleotide sequence: TGTGCCAGCAGTCCCGACAGGGGCGACACTGAAGCTTTCTTT. The chain employs TRBV27 and TRBJ1-1; TRBD1 aligns across 8 bases. The CDR3 is 14 amino acids. Unmatched junction bases numbered 5, after V lost 5 bases and J lost 3 bases. Germline V gene sequence: CDR1 MNHEY, CDR2 SMNVEV (reference sequence).

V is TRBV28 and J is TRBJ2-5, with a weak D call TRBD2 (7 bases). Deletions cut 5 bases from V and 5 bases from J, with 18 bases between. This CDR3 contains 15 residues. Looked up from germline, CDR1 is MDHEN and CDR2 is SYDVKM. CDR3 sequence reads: CASSQIEGEGETQYF. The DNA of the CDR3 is TGTGCCAGCAGTCAGATTGAGGGGGAGGGGGAGACCCAGTACTTC.

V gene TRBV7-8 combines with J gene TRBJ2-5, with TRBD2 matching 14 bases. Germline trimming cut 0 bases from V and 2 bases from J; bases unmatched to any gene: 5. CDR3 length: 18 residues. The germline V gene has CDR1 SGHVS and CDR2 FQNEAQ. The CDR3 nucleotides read TGTGCCAGCAGCTTAGCTCGGAGACTAGCGGGAGGGCAAGAGACCCAGTACTTC. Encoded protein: CASSLARRLAGGQETQYF. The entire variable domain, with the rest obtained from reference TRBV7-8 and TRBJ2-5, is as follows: GAGVSQSPRYKVAKRGQDVALRCDPISGHVSLFWYQQALGQGPEFLTYFQNEAQLDKSGLPSDRFFAERPEGSVSTLKIQRTQQEDSAVYLCASSLARRLAGGQETQYFGPGTRLLVL.